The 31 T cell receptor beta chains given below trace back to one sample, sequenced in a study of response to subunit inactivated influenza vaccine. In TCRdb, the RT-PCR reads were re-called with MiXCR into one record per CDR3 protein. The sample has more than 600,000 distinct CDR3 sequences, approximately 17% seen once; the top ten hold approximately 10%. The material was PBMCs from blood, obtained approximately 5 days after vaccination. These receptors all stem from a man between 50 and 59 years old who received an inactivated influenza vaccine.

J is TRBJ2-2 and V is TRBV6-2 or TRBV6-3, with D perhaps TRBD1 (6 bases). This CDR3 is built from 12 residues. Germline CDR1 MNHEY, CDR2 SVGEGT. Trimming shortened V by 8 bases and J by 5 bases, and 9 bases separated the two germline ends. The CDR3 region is CASHQGTGELFF. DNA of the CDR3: TGTGCCAGCCACCAGGGGACCGGGGAGCTGTTTTTT.

The CDR3: CASSPGLAGSTYEQYF. The CDR3 coding sequence is TGTGCCAGCAGCCCGGGACTAGCGGGGAGTACCTACGAGCAGTACTTC. The genes are TRBV3-1 and TRBJ2-7, with 13 nucleotides matching TRBD2. This CDR3 region has 16 residues. Germline CDR1 is LGHDT and CDR2 is YNNKEL (reference sequence). V trimming: 4 bases; J trimming: 2 bases; junction bases outside the gene matches: 5.

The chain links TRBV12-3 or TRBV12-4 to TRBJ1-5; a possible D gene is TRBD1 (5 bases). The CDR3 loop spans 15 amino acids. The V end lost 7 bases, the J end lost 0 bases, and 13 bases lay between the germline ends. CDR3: CASTVQGNSNQPQHF. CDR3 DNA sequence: TGTGCCAGCACCGTTCAGGGAAATAGCAATCAGCCCCAGCATTTT.

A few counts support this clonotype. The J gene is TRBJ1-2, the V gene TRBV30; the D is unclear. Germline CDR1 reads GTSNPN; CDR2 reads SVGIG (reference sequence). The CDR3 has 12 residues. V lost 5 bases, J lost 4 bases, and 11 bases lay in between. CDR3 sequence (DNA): TGTGCCTGGCTGCAACGGATCTATGGCTACACCTTC. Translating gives CAWLQRIYGYTF.

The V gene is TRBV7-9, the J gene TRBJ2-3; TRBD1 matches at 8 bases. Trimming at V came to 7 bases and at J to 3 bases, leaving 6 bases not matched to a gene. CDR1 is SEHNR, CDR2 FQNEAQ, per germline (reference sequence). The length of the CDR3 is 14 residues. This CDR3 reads CASNHRGSTDTQYF. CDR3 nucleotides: TGTGCCAGCAACCACAGGGGGAGTACAGATACGCAGTATTTT.

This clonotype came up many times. DNA of the CDR3: TGTGCCAGCAAAGCGGAGCCTTCCTACAATGAGCAGTTCTTC. It translates to CASKAEPSYNEQFF. V and J are TRBV7-8 and TRBJ2-1; maybe TRBD2 (5 bases). Germline assignment: CDR1 SGHVS and CDR2 FQNEAQ. Trimming pared 7 bases from V and 1 base from J, leaving 11 bases between. The CDR3 extends over 14 amino acids.

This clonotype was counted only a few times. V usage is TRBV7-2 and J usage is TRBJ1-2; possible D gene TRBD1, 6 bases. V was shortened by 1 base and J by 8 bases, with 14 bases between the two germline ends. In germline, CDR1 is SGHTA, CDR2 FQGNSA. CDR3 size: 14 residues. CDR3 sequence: CASSLVSTGPGYTF. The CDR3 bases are TGTGCCAGCAGCTTAGTCTCAACAGGGCCCGGCTACACCTTC.

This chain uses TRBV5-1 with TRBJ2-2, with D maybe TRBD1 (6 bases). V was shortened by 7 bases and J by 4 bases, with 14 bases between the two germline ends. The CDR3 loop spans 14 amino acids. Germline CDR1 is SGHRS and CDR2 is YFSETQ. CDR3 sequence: CASETGQLTGELFF. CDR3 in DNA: TGCGCCAGCGAAACGGGACAACTCACCGGGGAGCTGTTTTTT.

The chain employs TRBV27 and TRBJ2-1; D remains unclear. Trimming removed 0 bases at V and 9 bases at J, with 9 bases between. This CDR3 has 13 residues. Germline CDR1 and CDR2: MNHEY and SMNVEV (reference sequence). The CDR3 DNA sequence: TGTGCCAGCAGTTTATCGCAGATAAGTGAGCAGTTCTTC. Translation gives CASSLSQISEQFF.

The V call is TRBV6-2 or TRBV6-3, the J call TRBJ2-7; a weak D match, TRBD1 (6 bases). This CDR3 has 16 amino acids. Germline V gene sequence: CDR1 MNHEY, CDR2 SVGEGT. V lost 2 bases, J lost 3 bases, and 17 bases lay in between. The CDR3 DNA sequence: TGTGCCAGCAGTTACGCTAGGACAGCAACTAACTACGAGCAGTACTTC. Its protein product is CASSYARTATNYEQYF.

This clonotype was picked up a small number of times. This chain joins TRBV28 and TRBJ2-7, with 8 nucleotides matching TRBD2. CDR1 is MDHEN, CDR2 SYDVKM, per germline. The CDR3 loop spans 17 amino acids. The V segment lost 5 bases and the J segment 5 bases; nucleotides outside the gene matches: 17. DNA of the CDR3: TGTGCCAGCAGTCCCCTGACTAGCGTTCAGCCCGCGGACGAGCAGTACTTC. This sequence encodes CASSPLTSVQPADEQYF.

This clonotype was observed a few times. In DNA form, the CDR3 reads TGTGCCAGCAGCCCAAGGACAGGGCGAACCAACGAGCAGTACTTC. Translating it yields CASSPRTGRTNEQYF. This chain joins TRBV9 and TRBJ2-7; 8 nucleotides match TRBD1. The CDR3 runs 15 residues. The V segment lost 4 bases and the J segment 5 bases; nucleotides outside the gene matches: 11. Germline V gives CDR1 SGDLS, CDR2 YYNGEE.

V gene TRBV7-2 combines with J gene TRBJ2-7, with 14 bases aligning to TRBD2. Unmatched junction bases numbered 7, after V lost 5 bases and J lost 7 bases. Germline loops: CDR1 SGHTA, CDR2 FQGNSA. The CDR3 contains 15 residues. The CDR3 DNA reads TGTGCCAGCAGCCAGGGACTAGCGGGAGTGTCGGAGCAGTACTTC. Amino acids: CASSQGLAGVSEQYF.

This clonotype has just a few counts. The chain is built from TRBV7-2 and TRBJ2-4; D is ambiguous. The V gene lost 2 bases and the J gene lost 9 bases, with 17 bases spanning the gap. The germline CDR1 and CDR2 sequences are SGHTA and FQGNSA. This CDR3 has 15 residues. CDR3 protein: CASSLMGSLIFIQYF. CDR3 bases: TGTGCCAGCAGCTTAATGGGGTCCCTTATCTTCATTCAGTACTTC. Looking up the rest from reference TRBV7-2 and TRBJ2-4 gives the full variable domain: GAGVSQSPSNKVTEKGKDVELRCDPISGHTALYWYRQSLGQGLEFLIYFQGNSAPDKSGLPSDRFSAERTGGSVSTLTIQRTQQEDSAVYLCASSLMGSLIFIQYFGAGTRLSVL.

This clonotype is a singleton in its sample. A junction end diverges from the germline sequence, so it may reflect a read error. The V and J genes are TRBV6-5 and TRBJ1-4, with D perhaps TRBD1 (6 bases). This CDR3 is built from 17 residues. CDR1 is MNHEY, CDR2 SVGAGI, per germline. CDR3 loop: CDSSYGQGRRGFEKLFF. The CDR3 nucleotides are TGTGACAGCAGTTACGGGCAGGGGAGGAGAGGTTTTGAAAAACTGTTTTTT.

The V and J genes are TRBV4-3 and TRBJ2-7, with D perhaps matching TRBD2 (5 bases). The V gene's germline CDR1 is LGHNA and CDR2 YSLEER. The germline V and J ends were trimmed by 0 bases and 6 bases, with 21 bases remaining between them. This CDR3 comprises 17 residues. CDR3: CASSQDIGDLLDCEQYF. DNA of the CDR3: TGCGCCAGCAGCCAAGATATCGGGGATCTTTTGGACTGCGAGCAGTACTTC.

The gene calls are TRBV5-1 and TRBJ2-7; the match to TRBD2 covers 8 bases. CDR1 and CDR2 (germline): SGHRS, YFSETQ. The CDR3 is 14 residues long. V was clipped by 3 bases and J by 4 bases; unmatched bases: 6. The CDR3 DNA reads TGCGCCAGCAGCTACGGGGGGGGCCTGTACGAGCAGTACTTC. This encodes CASSYGGGLYEQYF.

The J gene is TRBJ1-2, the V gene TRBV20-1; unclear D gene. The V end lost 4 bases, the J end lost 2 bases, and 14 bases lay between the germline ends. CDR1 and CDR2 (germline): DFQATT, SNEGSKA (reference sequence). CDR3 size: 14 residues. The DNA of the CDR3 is TGCAGTGCTATATCCCGTATTCTCAACTATGGCTACACCTTC. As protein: CSAISRILNYGYTF.

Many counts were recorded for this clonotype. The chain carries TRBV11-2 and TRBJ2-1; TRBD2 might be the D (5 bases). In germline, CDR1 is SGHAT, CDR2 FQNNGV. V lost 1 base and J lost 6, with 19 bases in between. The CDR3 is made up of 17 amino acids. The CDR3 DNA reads TGTGCCAGCAGCTTAGTTCTGTCCGGGATGTTTGGCAATGAGCAGTTCTTC. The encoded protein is CASSLVLSGMFGNEQFF.

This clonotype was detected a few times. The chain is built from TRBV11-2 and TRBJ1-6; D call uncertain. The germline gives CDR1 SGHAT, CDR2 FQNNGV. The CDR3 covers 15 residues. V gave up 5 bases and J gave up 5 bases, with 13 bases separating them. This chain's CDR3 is CASSPSSKDNSPLHF. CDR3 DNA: TGTGCCAGCAGCCCCTCGAGTAAAGATAATTCACCCCTCCACTTT.

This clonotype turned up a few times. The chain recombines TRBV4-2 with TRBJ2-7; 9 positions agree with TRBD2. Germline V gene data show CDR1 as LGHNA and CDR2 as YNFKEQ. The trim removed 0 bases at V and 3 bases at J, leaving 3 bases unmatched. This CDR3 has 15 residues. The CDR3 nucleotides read TGTGCCAGCAGCCAAGAAGCGACTAGCGGCTACGAGCAGTACTTC. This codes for CASSQEATSGYEQYF.

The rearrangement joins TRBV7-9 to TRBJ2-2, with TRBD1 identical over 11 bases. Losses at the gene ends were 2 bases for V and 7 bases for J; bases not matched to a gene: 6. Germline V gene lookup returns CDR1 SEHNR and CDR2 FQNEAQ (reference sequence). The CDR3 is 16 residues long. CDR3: CASSLPGQGANGELFF. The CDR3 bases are TGTGCCAGCAGCTTACCAGGACAGGGGGCCAACGGGGAGCTGTTTTTT.

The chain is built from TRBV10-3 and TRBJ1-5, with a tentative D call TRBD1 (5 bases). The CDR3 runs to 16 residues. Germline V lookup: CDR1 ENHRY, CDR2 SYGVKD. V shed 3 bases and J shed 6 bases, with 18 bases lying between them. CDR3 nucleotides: TGTGCCATCAGTGACCCCATTCGAGGGGATGCTCAGCCCCAGCATTTT. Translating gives CAISDPIRGDAQPQHF.

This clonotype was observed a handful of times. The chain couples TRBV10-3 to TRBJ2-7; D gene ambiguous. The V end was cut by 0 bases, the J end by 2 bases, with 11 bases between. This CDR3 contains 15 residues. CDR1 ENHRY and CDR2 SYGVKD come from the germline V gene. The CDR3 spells CAISESRSATYEQYF. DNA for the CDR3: TGTGCCATCAGTGAGTCACGCAGCGCAACCTACGAGCAGTACTTC.

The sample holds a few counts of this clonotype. CDR3: CSASLTGLYGNEQFF. The CDR3 nucleotides are TGCAGTGCCTCTCTGACGGGCCTTTATGGGAATGAGCAGTTCTTC. The chain combines TRBV20-1 with TRBJ2-1; the D is unclear. V lost 6 bases to trimming and J lost 7 bases, with 22 bases between them. The CDR3 contains 15 residues. CDR1 DFQATT and CDR2 SNEGSKA come from the germline V gene (reference sequence).

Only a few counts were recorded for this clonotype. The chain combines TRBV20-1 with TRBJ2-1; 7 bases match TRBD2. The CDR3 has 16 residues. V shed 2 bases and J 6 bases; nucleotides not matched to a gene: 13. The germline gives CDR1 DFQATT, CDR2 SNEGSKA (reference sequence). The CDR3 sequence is CSARNHLGPGGNEQFF. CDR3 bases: TGCAGTGCTAGAAATCATCTCGGGCCGGGGGGCAATGAGCAGTTCTTC.

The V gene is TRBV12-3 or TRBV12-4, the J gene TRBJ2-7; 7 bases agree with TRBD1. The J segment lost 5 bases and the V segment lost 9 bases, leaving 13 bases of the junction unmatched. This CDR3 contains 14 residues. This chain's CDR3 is CASLQGPFENEQYF. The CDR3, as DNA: TGTGCCAGTTTACAGGGGCCCTTCGAGAACGAGCAGTACTTC.

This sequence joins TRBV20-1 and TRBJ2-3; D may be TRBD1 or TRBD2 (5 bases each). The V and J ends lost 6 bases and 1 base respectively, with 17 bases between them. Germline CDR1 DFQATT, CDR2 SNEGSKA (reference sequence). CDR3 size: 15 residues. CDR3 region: CSAPSGLRRTDTQYF. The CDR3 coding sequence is TGCAGTGCCCCGTCGGGGCTCCGCCGCACAGATACGCAGTATTTT.

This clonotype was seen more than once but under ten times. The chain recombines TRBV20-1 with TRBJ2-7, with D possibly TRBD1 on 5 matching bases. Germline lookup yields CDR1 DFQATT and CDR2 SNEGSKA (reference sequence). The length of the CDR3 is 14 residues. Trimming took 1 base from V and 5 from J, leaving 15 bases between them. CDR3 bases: TGCAGTGCTAGAGTGGGGCAGGGAAGGAACGAGCAGTACTTC. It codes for CSARVGQGRNEQYF.

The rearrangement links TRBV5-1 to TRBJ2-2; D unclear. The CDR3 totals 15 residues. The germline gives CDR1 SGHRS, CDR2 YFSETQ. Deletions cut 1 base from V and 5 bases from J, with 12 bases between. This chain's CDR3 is CASSLSGPQTGELFF. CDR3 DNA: TGCGCCAGCAGCTTGTCCGGACCTCAGACCGGGGAGCTGTTTTTT.

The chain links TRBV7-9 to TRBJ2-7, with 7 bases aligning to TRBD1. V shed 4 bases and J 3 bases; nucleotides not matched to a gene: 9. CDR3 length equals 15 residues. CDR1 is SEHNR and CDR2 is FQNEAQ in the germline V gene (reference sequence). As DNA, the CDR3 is TGTGCCAGCAGCTCAACAGGGGTCACTAACTACGAGCAGTACTTC. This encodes CASSSTGVTNYEQYF.